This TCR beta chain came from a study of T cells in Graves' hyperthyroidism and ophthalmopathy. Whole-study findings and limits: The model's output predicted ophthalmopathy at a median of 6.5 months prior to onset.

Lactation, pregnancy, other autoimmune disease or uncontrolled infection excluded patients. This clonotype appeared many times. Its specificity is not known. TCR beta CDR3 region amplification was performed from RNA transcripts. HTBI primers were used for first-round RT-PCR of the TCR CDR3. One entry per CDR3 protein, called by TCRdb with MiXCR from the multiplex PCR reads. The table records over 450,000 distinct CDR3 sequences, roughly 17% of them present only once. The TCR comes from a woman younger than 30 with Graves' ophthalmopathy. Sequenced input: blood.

The CDR3 DNA follows: TGTGCCTGGAGTGTAAAGAGCGGGAGCTCCTACGAGCAGTACTTC. This gives the protein CAWSVKSGSSYEQYF. This chain connects TRBV30 to TRBJ2-7; 8 bases line up with TRBD2. This CDR3 is built from 15 residues. Germline V gene data show CDR1 as GTSNPN and CDR2 as SVGIG (reference sequence). V lost 0 bases and J lost 0; bases outside the gene matches: 4. Drawing the rest from reference TRBV30 and TRBJ2-7, the complete variable domain is SQTIHQWPATLVQPVGSPLSLECTVEGTSNPNLYWYRQAAGRGLQLLFYSVGIGQISSEVPQNLSASRPQDRQFILSSKKLLLSDSGFYLCAWSVKSGSSYEQYFGPGTRLTVT.